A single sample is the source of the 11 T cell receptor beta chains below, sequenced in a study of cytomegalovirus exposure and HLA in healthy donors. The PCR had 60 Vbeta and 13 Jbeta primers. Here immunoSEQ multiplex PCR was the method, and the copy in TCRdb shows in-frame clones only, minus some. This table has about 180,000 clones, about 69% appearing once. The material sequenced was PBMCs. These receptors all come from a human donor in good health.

The CDR3 DNA follows: TGTGCCAGCAGCGACGACAGACGGGGGTATGGCTACACCTTC. Translation: CASSDDRRGYGYTF. The chain joins TRBV6-1 to TRBJ1-2; the D gene is possibly TRBD1 (5 bases). Germline V gene lookup returns CDR1 MNHNS and CDR2 SASEGT. The CDR3 consists of 14 residues. The ends were cut back, 6 bases at V and 5 bases at J, with 16 bases in the middle.

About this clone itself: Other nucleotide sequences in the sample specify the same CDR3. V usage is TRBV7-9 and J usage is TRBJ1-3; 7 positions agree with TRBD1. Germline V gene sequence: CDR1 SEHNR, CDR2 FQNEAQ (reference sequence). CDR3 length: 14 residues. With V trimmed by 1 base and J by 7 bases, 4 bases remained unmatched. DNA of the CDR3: TGTGCCAGCAGCTTAGGAGGGGGCGAGAACACCATATATTTT. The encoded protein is CASSLGGGENTIYF. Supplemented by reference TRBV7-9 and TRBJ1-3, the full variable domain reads DTGVSQNPRHKITKRGQNVTFRCDPISEHNRLYWYRQTLGQGPEFLTYFQNEAQLEKSRLLSDRFSAERPKGSFSTLEIQRTEQGDSAMYLCASSLGGGENTIYFGEGSWLTVV.

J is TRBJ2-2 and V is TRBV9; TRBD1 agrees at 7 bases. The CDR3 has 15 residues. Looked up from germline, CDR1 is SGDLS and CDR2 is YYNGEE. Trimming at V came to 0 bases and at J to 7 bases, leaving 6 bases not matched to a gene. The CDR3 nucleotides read TGTGCCAGCAGCGTAGTCGGCAGGGGGATCGGGGAGCTGTTTTTT. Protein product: CASSVVGRGIGELFF.

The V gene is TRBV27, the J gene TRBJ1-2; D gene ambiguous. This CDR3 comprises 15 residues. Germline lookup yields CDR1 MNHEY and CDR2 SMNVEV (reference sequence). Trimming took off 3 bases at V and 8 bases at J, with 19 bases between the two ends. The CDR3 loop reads CASSLGGSPPIGYTF. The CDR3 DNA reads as TGTGCCAGCAGTTTGGGAGGGTCCCCACCGATAGGCTACACCTTC.

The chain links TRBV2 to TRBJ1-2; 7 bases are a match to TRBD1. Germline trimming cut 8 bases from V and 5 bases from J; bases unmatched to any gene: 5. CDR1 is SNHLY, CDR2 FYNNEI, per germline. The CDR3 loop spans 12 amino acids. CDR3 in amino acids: CASSRGWYGYTF. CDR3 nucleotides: TGTGCCAGCTCCAGGGGGTGGTATGGCTACACCTTC. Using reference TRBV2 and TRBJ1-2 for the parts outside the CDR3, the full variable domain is EPEVTQTPSHQVTQMGQEVILRCVPISNHLYFYWYRQILGQKVEFLVSFYNNEISEKSEIFDDQFSVERPDGSNFTLKIRSTKLEDSAMYFCASSRGWYGYTFGSGTRLTVV.

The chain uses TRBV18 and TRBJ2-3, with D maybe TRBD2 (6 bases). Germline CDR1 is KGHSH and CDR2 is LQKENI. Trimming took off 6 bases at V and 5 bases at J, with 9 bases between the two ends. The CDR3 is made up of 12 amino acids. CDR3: CASSQTRDTQYF. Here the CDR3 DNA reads TGTGCCAGCTCTCAGACTAGAGATACGCAGTATTTT.

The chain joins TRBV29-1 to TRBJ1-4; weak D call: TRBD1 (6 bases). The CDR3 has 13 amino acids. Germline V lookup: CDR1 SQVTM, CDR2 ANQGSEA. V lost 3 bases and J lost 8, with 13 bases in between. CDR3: CSVDPGEGEKLFF. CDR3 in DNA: TGCAGCGTTGACCCAGGGGAGGGCGAAAAACTGTTTTTT.

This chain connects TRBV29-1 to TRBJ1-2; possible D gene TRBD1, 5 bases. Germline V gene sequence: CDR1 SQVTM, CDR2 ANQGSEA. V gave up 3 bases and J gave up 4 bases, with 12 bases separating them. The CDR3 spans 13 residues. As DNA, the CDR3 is TGCAGCGTTGATCAGGGTGCTCCCTATGGCTACACCTTC. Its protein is CSVDQGAPYGYTF.

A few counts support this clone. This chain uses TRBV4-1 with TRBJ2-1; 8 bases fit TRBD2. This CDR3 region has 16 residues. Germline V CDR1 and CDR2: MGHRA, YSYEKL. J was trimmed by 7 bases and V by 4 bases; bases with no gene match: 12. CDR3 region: CASSPSGGRGGNEQFF. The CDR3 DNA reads TGCGCCAGCAGCCCCTCGGGGGGGCGGGGCGGGAATGAGCAGTTCTTC.

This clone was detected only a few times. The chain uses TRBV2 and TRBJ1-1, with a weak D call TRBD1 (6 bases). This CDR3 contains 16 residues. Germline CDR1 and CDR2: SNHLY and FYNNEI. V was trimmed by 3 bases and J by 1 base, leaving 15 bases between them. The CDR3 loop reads CASSDHQGDTNTEAFF. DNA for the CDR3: TGTGCCAGCAGTGACCACCAAGGGGACACGAACACTGAAGCTTTCTTT.

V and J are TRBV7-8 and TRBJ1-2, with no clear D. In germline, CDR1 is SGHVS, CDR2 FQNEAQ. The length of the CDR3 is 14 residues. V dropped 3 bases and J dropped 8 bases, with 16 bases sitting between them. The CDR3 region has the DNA TGTGCCAGCAGCTTGTCCGGGAACAGTTACGGCTACACCTTC. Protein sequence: CASSLSGNSYGYTF. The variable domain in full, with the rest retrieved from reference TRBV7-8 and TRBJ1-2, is GAGVSQSPRYKVAKRGQDVALRCDPISGHVSLFWYQQALGQGPEFLTYFQNEAQLDKSGLPSDRFFAERPEGSVSTLKIQRTQQEDSAVYLCASSLSGNSYGYTFGSGTRLTVV.